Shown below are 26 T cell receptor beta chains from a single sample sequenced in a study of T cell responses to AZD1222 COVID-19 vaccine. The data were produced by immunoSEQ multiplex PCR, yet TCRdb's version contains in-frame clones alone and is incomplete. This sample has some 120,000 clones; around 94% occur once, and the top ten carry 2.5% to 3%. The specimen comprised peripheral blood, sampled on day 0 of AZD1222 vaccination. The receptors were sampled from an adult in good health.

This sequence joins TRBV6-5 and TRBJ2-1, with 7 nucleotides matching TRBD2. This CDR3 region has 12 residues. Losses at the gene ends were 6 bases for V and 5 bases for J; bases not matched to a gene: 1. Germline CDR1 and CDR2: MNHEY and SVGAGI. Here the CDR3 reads CASRTSNNEQFF. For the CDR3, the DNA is TGTGCCAGCAGGACTAGCAACAATGAGCAGTTCTTC.

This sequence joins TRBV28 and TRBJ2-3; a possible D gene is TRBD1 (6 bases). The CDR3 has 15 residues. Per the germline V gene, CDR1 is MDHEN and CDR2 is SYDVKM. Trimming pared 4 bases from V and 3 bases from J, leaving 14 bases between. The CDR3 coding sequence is TGTGCCAGCAGTTCCCGCAGGGGAAGTACAGATACGCAGTATTTT. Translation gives CASSSRRGSTDTQYF.

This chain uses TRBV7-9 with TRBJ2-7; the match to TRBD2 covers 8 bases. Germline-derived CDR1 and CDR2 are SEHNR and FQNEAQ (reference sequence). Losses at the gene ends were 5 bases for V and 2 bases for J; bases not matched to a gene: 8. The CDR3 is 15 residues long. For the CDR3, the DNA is TGTGCCAGCAGCAGTGTGGGACTAGAGACCTACGAGCAGTACTTC. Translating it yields CASSSVGLETYEQYF. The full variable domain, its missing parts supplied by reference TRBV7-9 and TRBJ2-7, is DTGVSQNPRHKITKRGQNVTFRCDPISEHNRLYWYRQTLGQGPEFLTYFQNEAQLEKSRLLSDRFSAERPKGSFSTLEIQRTEQGDSAMYLCASSSVGLETYEQYFGPGTRLTVT.

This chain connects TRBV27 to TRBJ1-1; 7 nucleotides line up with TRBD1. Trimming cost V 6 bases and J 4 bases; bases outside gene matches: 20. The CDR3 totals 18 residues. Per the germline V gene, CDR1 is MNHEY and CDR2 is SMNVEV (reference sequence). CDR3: CASRPTRQGGFVGTEAFF. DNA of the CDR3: TGTGCCAGCAGACCGACCCGACAGGGCGGATTTGTCGGCACTGAAGCTTTCTTT.

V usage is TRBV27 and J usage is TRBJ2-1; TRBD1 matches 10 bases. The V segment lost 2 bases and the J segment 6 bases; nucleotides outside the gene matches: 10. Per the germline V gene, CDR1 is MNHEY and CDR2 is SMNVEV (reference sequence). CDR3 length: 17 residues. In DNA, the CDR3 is TGTGCCAGCAGTTTAAGGTCGGGACAGGGGTACAGCAATGAGCAGTTCTTC. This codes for CASSLRSGQGYSNEQFF.

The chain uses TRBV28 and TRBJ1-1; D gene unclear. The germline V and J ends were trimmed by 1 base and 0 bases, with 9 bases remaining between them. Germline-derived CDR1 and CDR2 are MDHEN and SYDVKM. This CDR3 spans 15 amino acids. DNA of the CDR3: TGTGCCAGCAGTTTATTGAGGCTGGTGAACACTGAAGCTTTCTTT. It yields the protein CASSLLRLVNTEAFF.

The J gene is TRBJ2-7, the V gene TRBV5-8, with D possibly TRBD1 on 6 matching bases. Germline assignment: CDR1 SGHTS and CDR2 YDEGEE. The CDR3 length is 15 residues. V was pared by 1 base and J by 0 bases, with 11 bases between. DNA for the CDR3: TGTGCCAGCAGCTTGCAGGGGACCAACTCCTACGAGCAGTACTTC. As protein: CASSLQGTNSYEQYF.

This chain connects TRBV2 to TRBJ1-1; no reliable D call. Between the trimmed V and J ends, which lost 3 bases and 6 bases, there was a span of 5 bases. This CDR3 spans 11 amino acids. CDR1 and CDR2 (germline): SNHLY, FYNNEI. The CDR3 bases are TGTGCCAGCAGTGAGTTAGCTGAAGCTTTCTTT. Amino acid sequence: CASSELAEAFF.

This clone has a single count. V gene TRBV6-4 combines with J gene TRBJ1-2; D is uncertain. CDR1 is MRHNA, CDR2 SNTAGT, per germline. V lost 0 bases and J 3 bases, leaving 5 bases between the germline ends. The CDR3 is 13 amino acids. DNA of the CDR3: TGTGCCAGCAGTGACTCGACCCACTATGGCTACACCTTC. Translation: CASSDSTHYGYTF.

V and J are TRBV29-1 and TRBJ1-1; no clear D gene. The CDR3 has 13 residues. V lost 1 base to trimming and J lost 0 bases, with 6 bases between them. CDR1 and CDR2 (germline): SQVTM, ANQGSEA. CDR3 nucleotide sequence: TGCAGCGTTGAAGGGCGGGTGAACACTGAAGCTTTCTTT. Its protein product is CSVEGRVNTEAFF.

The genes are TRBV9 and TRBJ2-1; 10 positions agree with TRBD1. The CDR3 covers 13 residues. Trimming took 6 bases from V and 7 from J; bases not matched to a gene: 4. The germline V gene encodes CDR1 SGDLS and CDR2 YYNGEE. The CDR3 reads CASTGTGDNEQFF. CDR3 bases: TGTGCCAGCACCGGGACAGGGGATAATGAGCAGTTCTTC.

The CDR3 reads CASSLSLAGLTDTQYF. In DNA, the CDR3 is TGTGCCAGCAGTTTATCACTAGCGGGACTCACAGATACGCAGTATTTT. The chain couples TRBV27 to TRBJ2-3; TRBD2 aligns across 10 bases. Germline-derived CDR1 and CDR2 are MNHEY and SMNVEV (reference sequence). V gave up 0 bases and J gave up 2 bases; unmatched junction bases: 2. The CDR3 covers 16 residues.

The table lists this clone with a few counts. The CDR3 is CASSDQGNQPQHF. The CDR3 DNA reads as TGTGCCAGCAGTGATCAGGGCAATCAGCCCCAGCATTTT. V is TRBV12-3 or TRBV12-4 and J is TRBJ1-5; D remains unclear. Deletions cut 5 bases from V and 2 bases from J, with 7 bases between. The CDR3 covers 13 residues.

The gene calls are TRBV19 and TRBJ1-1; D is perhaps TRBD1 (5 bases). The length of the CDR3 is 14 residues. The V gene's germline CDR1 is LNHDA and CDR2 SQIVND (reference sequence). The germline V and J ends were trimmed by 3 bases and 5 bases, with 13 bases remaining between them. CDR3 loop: CASSIGGERTEAFF. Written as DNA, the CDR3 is TGTGCCAGTAGTATTGGAGGGGAGCGGACTGAAGCTTTCTTT. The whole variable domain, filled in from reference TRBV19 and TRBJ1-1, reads DGGITQSPKYLFRKEGQNVTLSCEQNLNHDAMYWYRQDPGQGLRLIYYSQIVNDFQKGDIAEGYSVSREKKESFPLTVTSAQKNPTAFYLCASSIGGERTEAFFGQGTRLTVV.

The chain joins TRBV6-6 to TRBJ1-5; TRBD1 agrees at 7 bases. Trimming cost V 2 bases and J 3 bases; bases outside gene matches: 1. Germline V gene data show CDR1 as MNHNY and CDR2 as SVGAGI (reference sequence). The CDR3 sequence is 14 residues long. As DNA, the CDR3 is TGTGCCAGCAGTTACGGGACAGACAATCAGCCCCAGCATTTT. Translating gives CASSYGTDNQPQHF.

CDR3 residues: CASSLRPRQPQHF. CDR3 DNA: TGTGCCAGCAGCTTGAGACCTAGGCAGCCCCAGCATTTT. This rearrangement joins TRBV7-2 to TRBJ1-5, with unresolved D. CDR1 is SGHTA, CDR2 FQGNSA, per germline. There are 13 residues in the CDR3. The germline V and J ends were trimmed by 3 bases and 7 bases, with 10 bases remaining between them.

CDR3 loop: CASSQRRGYMNTEAFF. CDR3 nucleotide sequence: TGTGCCAGCAGCCAGAGACGGGGGTACATGAACACTGAAGCTTTCTTT. The V call is TRBV14, the J call TRBJ1-1; D is possibly TRBD1 (5 bases). The CDR3 sequence is 16 residues long. Trimming took off 3 bases at V and 0 bases at J, with 14 bases between the two ends. Germline assignment: CDR1 SGHDN and CDR2 FVKESK.

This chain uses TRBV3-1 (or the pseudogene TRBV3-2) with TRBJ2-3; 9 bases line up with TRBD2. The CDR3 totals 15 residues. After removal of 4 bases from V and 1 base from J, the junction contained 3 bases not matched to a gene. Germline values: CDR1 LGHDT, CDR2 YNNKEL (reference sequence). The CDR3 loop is CASSPIAGGTDTQYF. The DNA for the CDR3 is TGTGCCAGCAGCCCGATAGCGGGGGGCACAGATACGCAGTATTTT.

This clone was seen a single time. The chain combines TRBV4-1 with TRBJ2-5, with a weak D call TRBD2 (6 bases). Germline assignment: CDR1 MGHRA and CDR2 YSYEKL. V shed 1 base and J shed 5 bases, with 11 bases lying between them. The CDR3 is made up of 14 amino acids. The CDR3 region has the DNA TGCGCCAGCAGCCAAGGGACTACGAGGGAGACCCAGTACTTC. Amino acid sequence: CASSQGTTRETQYF.

The CDR3, as DNA: TGTGCCAGCAGCTTGGGGGCCGGAGGCCCTGAAGCTTTCTTT. Amino acid sequence: CASSLGAGGPEAFF. The chain carries TRBV5-5 and TRBJ1-1, with D uncertain. The CDR3 consists of 14 residues. V was clipped by 0 bases and J by 6 bases, with 12 bases between them. The germline CDR1 and CDR2 sequences are SGHKS and YYEKEE (reference sequence).

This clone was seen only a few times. The CDR3 DNA follows: TGTGCCAGCATTACGGGTTGGGCCAACGTCCTGACTTTC. This translates into CASITGWANVLTF. The chain couples TRBV2 to TRBJ2-6; no firm D call. The CDR3 is 13 amino acids. V was clipped by 7 bases and J by 5 bases, with 9 bases between them. Per the germline V gene, CDR1 is SNHLY and CDR2 is FYNNEI. The entire variable domain, with the rest obtained from reference TRBV2 and TRBJ2-6, is as follows: EPEVTQTPSHQVTQMGQEVILRCVPISNHLYFYWYRQILGQKVEFLVSFYNNEISEKSEIFDDQFSVERPDGSNFTLKIRSTKLEDSAMYFCASITGWANVLTFGAGSRLTVL.

The CDR3 DNA reads as TGTGCCAGCAGCCAGGGGTGGGACTACGAGCAGTACTTC. Protein product: CASSQGWDYEQYF. This chain joins TRBV27 and TRBJ2-7, with D maybe TRBD1 (6 bases). The CDR3 sequence is 13 residues long. Germline V CDR1 and CDR2: MNHEY, SMNVEV (reference sequence). V was clipped by 6 bases and J by 3 bases, with 12 bases between them.

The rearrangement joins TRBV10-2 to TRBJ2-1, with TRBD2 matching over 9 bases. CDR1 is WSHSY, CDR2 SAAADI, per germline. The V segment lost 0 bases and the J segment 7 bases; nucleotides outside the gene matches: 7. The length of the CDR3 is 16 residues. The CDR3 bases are TGCGCCAGCAGTGAGTCGGGGGGACTAGCTGTAAATGAGCAGTTCTTC. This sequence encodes CASSESGGLAVNEQFF.

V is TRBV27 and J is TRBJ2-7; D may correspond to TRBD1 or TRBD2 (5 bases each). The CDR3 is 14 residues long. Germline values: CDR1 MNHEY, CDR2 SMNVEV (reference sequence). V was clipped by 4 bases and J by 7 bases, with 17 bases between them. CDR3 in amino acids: CASSSAGSWGEQYF. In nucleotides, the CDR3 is TGTGCCAGCAGTTCGGCAGGATCATGGGGGGAGCAGTACTTC.

As DNA, the CDR3 is TGCAGCGTCGGTTGGACTAGCTCCGAGCAGTACTTC. Translation gives CSVGWTSSEQYF. This chain joins TRBV29-1 and TRBJ2-7, with 8 positions matching TRBD2. This CDR3 is built from 12 residues. The germline V gene has CDR1 SQVTM and CDR2 ANQGSEA. V shed 6 bases and J 6 bases; nucleotides not matched to a gene: 7.

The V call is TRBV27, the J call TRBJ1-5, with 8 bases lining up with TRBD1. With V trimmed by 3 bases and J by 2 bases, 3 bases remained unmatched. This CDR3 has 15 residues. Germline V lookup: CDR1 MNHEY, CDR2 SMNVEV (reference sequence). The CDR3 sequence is CASSLGTGGNQPQHF. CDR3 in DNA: TGTGCCAGCAGTTTGGGGACAGGTGGCAATCAGCCCCAGCATTTT.